This T cell receptor beta chain was obtained from a study of blood T cell repertoires in COVID-19. Study summary: Samples of COVID-19 (acute and convalescent) were obtained from the United States, Italy and Spain. Sample material is recorded as cDNA or gDNA derived from T cells, B-cell-depleted T cells, or PBMCs.

Germline assignment: CDR1 SGHNT and CDR2 YYREEE (reference sequence). This CDR3 region has 15 residues. V gave up 5 bases and J gave up 6 bases; unmatched junction bases: 8. In the source study's methods: The assay estimated nucleated cells by amplifying reference gene primers. Libraries were prepared by immunoSEQ multiplex PCR; TCRdb keeps only in-frame clonotypes and omits some of them. V and J calls and clone size are given by that table; D and trimming were obtained from the DNA. Of around 100,000 clones in the sample, about 89% were seen once. Sequencing was performed on peripheral blood. The source of this sequence is a middle-aged man with acute or convalescent COVID-19. The chain combines TRBV5-4 with TRBJ1-6; 7 bases match TRBD1. CDR3 protein: CASRDPGTVNSPLHF. CDR3 DNA: TGTGCCAGCAGGGACCCCGGGACAGTTAATTCACCCCTCCACTTT. The entire variable domain, with the rest obtained from reference TRBV5-4 and TRBJ1-6, is as follows: ETGVTQSPTHLIKTRGQQVTLRCSSQSGHNTVSWYQQALGQGPQFIFQYYREEENGRGNFPPRFSGLQFPNYSSELNVNALELDDSALYLCASRDPGTVNSPLHFGNGTRLTVT.